Listed here are 3 T cell receptor beta chains from one sample, sequenced in a study of T-cell memory formation after mild COVID-19. TCRdb reprocessed the 5' RACE reads via MiXCR and lists one record per CDR3 protein. This sample has fewer than 600,000 distinct CDR3 sequences; about a fifth occur once, and the top ten carry around 9.2%. Sequencing was carried out using PBMCs or a T cell subset sorted from them (not recorded which). The receptors come from an adult woman who had mild COVID-19 (a few samples of this study predate the infection). Cell type and time point are not known.

The chain links TRBV3-1 to TRBJ2-1; D unresolved. Germline CDR1 LGHDT, CDR2 YNNKEL (reference sequence). With 1 base removed from V and 8 bases from J, the gap between germline ends came to 6 bases. The CDR3 has 12 amino acids. The CDR3 sequence is CASSQVYHEQFF. CDR3 DNA sequence: TGTGCCAGCAGCCAAGTCTATCATGAGCAGTTCTTC.

This clonotype was counted between two and nine times. This chain joins TRBV9 and TRBJ2-3; the match to TRBD2 covers 10 bases. V trimming: 3 bases; J trimming: 2 bases; junction bases outside the gene matches: 12. The CDR3 sequence is 18 residues long. Germline assignment: CDR1 SGDLS and CDR2 YYNGEE. The CDR3 reads CASSGAPASGSTTDTQYF. The CDR3 DNA is TGTGCCAGCAGCGGAGCCCCCGCTAGCGGGAGTACCACAGATACGCAGTATTTT.

This clonotype was observed a few times. The chain links TRBV24-1 to TRBJ1-2; 8 bases are shared with TRBD1. CDR1 is KGHDR and CDR2 is SFDVKD in the germline V gene. This CDR3 contains 13 residues. V gave up 3 bases and J gave up 11 bases; unmatched junction bases: 7. The CDR3 sequence: CATSDNGDRKYTF. CDR3 DNA: TGTGCCACCAGTGATAACGGGGACAGGAAGTACACCTTC.